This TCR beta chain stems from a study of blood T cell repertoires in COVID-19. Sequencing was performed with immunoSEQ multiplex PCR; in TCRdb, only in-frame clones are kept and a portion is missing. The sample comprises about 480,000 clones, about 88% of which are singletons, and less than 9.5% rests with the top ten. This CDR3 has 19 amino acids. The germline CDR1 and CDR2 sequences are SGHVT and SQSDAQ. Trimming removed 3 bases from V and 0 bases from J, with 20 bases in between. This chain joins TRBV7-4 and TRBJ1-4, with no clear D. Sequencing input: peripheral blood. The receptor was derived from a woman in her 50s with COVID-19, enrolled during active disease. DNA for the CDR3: TGTGCCAGCAGCTTGGGTTTGGTGACAAGACATGCAACTAATGAAAAACTGTTTTTT. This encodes CASSLGLVTRHATNEKLFF. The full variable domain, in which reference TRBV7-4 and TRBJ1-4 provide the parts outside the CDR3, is GAGVSQSPRYKVAKRGRDVALRCDSISGHVTLYWYRQTLGQGSEVLTYSQSDAQRDKSGRPSGRFSAERPERSVSTLKIQRTEQGDSAVYLCASSLGLVTRHATNEKLFFGSGTQLSVL.